Each of the 27 T cell receptor beta chains below was sequenced from the same sample in a study of T cells in Graves' hyperthyroidism and ophthalmopathy. It was RNA transcripts that yielded the amplified TCR beta CDR3 regions. The study used the HTBI primer set for a first-round RT-PCR of the TCR CDR3. TCRdb processed the multiplex PCR reads anew with MiXCR; each CDR3 protein has one entry. Of about 270,000 distinct CDR3 sequences in the sample, roughly 22% were seen once. Source material: blood. The origin of the receptors is a man aged 25-40 years with Graves' ophthalmopathy.

This clonotype was counted only a few times. The V call is TRBV10-3, the J call TRBJ2-7; D remains ambiguous. Trimming took off 2 bases at V and 4 bases at J, with 6 bases between the two ends. CDR3 length: 12 amino acids. CDR1 and CDR2 from the germline V gene are ENHRY and SYGVKD. CDR3: CAISETPYEQYF. As DNA, the CDR3 is TGTGCCATCAGTGAGACCCCGTACGAGCAGTACTTC.

The chain has TRBV20-1 and TRBJ2-4; 10 bases line up with TRBD2. Per the germline V gene, CDR1 is DFQATT and CDR2 is SNEGSKA (reference sequence). The CDR3 consists of 17 residues. V was clipped by 2 bases and J by 6 bases; unmatched bases: 13. The CDR3 region has the DNA TGCAGTGCTAGATCAAAGCTAGCGGGAGAGGGAAGAAACATTCAGTACTTC. This translates into CSARSKLAGEGRNIQYF.

This clonotype was detected many times. The V gene is TRBV5-1, the J gene TRBJ2-3; 7 nucleotides match TRBD2. This CDR3 is built from 14 residues. Per the germline V gene, CDR1 is SGHRS and CDR2 is YFSETQ. V dropped 1 base and J dropped 3; count of bases not matched to a gene: 2. In nucleotides, the CDR3 is TGCGCCAGCAGCTTGAATAGCGGGACAGATACGCAGTATTTT. This translates into CASSLNSGTDTQYF.

V gene TRBV28 combines with J gene TRBJ2-1; 10 bases map to TRBD1. CDR3 length equals 16 residues. Germline CDR1 MDHEN, CDR2 SYDVKM. V lost 5 bases and J lost 4; bases outside the gene matches: 8. The CDR3 DNA reads as TGTGCCAGCAGTGGGGACAGGGGCAGGGAATACAATGAGCAGTTCTTC. As protein: CASSGDRGREYNEQFF.

This clonotype was seen ten or more times. The chain recombines TRBV28 with TRBJ1-1; perhaps TRBD1 as D (5 bases). The CDR3 sequence is 17 residues long. Germline CDR1 MDHEN, CDR2 SYDVKM. Trimming removed 5 bases at V and 4 bases at J, with 23 bases between. The CDR3, as DNA: TGTGCCAGCAGTGTTTCGTTCCAGGGAATGTCGAGCACTGAAGCTTTCTTT. Translating gives CASSVSFQGMSSTEAFF.

The chain is built from TRBV28 and TRBJ1-5; TRBD1 is a possible D gene (6 bases). V lost 6 bases to trimming and J lost 5 bases, with 11 bases between them. Germline CDR1 is MDHEN and CDR2 is SYDVKM. There are 13 residues in the CDR3. CDR3 nucleotide sequence: TGTGCCAGCAGAGGACAGCAGGATCAGCCCCAGCATTTT. This translates into CASRGQQDQPQHF.

The CDR3 loop reads CASSSSTRGQFF. The CDR3 DNA follows: TGTGCCAGCAGTTCTTCAACTCGAGGGCAGTTCTTC. This sequence joins TRBV6-2 or TRBV6-3 and TRBJ2-1; D gene unclear. This CDR3 spans 12 amino acids. Trimming pared 4 bases from V and 12 bases from J, leaving 13 bases between. Germline loops: CDR1 MNHEY, CDR2 SVGEGT.

This clonotype was seen a few times. V gene TRBV18 combines with J gene TRBJ2-3; a weak D match, TRBD2 (6 bases). V was trimmed by 3 bases and J by 5 bases, leaving 18 bases between them. Germline V lookup: CDR1 KGHSH, CDR2 LQKENI. The CDR3 sequence is 16 residues long. The CDR3 reads CASSPRSGGSGDTQYF. The CDR3 nucleotides read TGTGCCAGCTCACCTCGGTCTGGGGGGTCTGGAGATACGCAGTATTTT.

This clonotype was seen at least ten times. The chain joins TRBV28 to TRBJ1-2; 9 nucleotides align to TRBD1. The CDR3 totals 15 residues. The germline V gene encodes CDR1 MDHEN and CDR2 SYDVKM. Trimming at V came to 5 bases and at J to 7 bases, leaving 11 bases not matched to a gene. CDR3 in DNA: TGTGCCAGCAGTCCTATACAGGGGGCGCTTGGTGGCTACACCTTC. Protein product: CASSPIQGALGGYTF.

This clonotype appeared a few times. The chain recombines TRBV20-1 with TRBJ2-1, with 9 bases that match TRBD2. This CDR3 has 19 residues. The V gene's germline CDR1 is DFQATT and CDR2 SNEGSKA (reference sequence). Trimming at V came to 6 bases and at J to 1 base, leaving 19 bases not matched to a gene. CDR3 in amino acids: CSAISIGGRARVSYNEQFF. The CDR3 coding sequence is TGCAGTGCCATTAGCATAGGCGGGAGGGCCAGAGTGTCCTACAATGAGCAGTTCTTC.

There are a few counts of this clonotype. Relative to the germline gene, one junction end is altered; a read error may explain this. This chain links TRBV6-2 or TRBV6-3 with TRBJ2-7; D gene ambiguous. Germline loops: CDR1 MNHEY, CDR2 SVGEGT. There are 11 residues in the CDR3. In DNA, the CDR3 is TGTGCCAACAGTTTCATCAACGAGCAGTACTTC. Residues: CANSFINEQYF.

The rearrangement uses TRBV6-2 or TRBV6-3 and TRBJ1-1; D may be TRBD1 (5 bases). The V end was cut by 7 bases, the J end by 5 bases, with 14 bases between. The CDR3 consists of 13 residues. Germline V gene sequence: CDR1 MNHEY, CDR2 SVGEGT. The CDR3 is CASTPGGRTEAFF. The DNA for the CDR3 is TGTGCCAGCACCCCCGGGGGACGTACTGAAGCTTTCTTT.

CDR3 protein: CASSSSFGSSNQPQHF. In DNA form, the CDR3 reads TGTGCCAGCAGCTCGAGCTTTGGCAGTAGCAATCAGCCCCAGCATTTT. This chain uses TRBV7-2 with TRBJ1-5; unclear D gene. The germline V gene has CDR1 SGHTA and CDR2 FQGNSA. This CDR3 region has 16 residues. V shed 4 bases and J shed 0 bases, with 13 bases lying between them.

This clonotype was found a few times. This chain links TRBV11-2 with TRBJ1-1, with TRBD1 as a possible D gene (5 bases). This CDR3 region has 15 residues. Germline V gives CDR1 SGHAT, CDR2 FQNNGV. With 7 bases removed from V and 0 bases from J, the gap between germline ends came to 15 bases. Here the CDR3 reads CASTLRQFMNTEAFF. The CDR3 DNA is TGTGCCAGCACCCTCCGACAGTTTATGAACACTGAAGCTTTCTTT.

This CDR3 is CASSRTRNEAFF. CDR3 DNA: TGTGCCAGTAGTAGAACAAGAAATGAAGCTTTCTTT. The chain couples TRBV19 to TRBJ1-1; D remains ambiguous. Per germline, CDR1 LNHDA and CDR2 SQIVND (reference sequence). V lost 4 bases and J 7 bases, leaving 10 bases between the germline ends. The CDR3 is 12 residues long.

This clonotype was recorded many times. The CDR3: CASSLRTGTSGRNEQFF. CDR3 coding DNA: TGTGCCAGCAGCTTACGAACCGGGACTAGCGGGAGGAATGAGCAGTTCTTC. The chain uses TRBV13 and TRBJ2-1; 15 positions match TRBD2. Germline V gene data show CDR1 as PRHDT and CDR2 as FYEKMQ (reference sequence). The CDR3 covers 17 residues. With 2 bases clipped from V and 7 bases from J, the junction kept 6 bases outside the gene matches. Complete variable domain (other parts from reference TRBV13 and TRBJ2-1): AAGVIQSPRHLIKEKRETATLKCYPIPRHDTVYWYQQGPGQDPQFLISFYEKMQSDKGSIPDRFSAQQFSDYHSELNMSSLELGDSALYFCASSLRTGTSGRNEQFFGPGTRLTVL.

This clonotype was detected a few times. The chain joins TRBV19 to TRBJ2-1; the D is unclear. This CDR3 is built from 14 residues. CDR1 LNHDA and CDR2 SQIVND come from the germline V gene (reference sequence). Trimming took 5 bases from V and 8 from J, leaving 16 bases between them. Written as DNA, the CDR3 is TGTGCCAGTAGTCGATTCTGGCCTGGCTATGAGCAGTTCTTC. This sequence encodes CASSRFWPGYEQFF.

The sample holds many counts of this clonotype. The chain carries TRBV12-3 or TRBV12-4 and TRBJ2-1; TRBD2 might be the D (6 bases). The CDR3 contains 14 residues. Trimming took 6 bases from V and 6 from J, leaving 15 bases between them. The CDR3 protein is CASSRQTRSNEQFF. CDR3 coding DNA: TGTGCCAGCAGCCGTCAGACTAGATCCAATGAGCAGTTCTTC.

The sample holds a few counts of this clonotype. V usage is TRBV5-1 and J usage is TRBJ1-1, with 9 bases matching TRBD1. CDR1 and CDR2 (germline): SGHRS, YFSETQ. After removal of 4 bases from V and 8 bases from J, the junction contained 15 bases not matched to a gene. The CDR3 consists of 16 residues. The CDR3 DNA reads as TGCGCCAGCAGCCGGATTCGGCTCAAAACAGGGGGCGAAGCTTTCTTT. Residues: CASSRIRLKTGGEAFF.

On this clonotype itself: This may come from a read error, since a much larger clone is one base off. The rearrangement joins TRBV12-3 or TRBV12-4 to TRBJ1-2; D gene unclear. Trimming took 4 bases from V and 4 from J, leaving 13 bases between them. CDR3 length equals 14 residues. CDR3 residues: CASSSAGGPYGYTF. In DNA form, the CDR3 reads TGTGCCAGCAGTTCAGCAGGCGGACCCTATGGCTACACCTTC.

This clonotype was counted only a few times. The genes are TRBV11-2 and TRBJ2-5; D is ambiguous. The CDR3 contains 14 residues. The V end was cut by 1 base, the J end by 10 bases, with 16 bases between. Germline CDR1 reads SGHAT; CDR2 reads FQNNGV. Here the CDR3 DNA reads TGTGCCAGCAGCTTAGTCAACACGCCGGGCGGCCAGTACTTC. The encoded protein is CASSLVNTPGGQYF.

In its sample, this clonotype was seen a few times. The chain combines TRBV20-1 with TRBJ1-3; 7 bases map to TRBD1. The CDR3 covers 14 residues. The ends lost 5 bases at V and 11 bases at J; junction bases unmatched: 15. In germline, CDR1 is DFQATT, CDR2 SNEGSKA (reference sequence). CDR3 loop: CSAFKPGQTASIYF. For the CDR3, the DNA is TGCAGTGCTTTTAAACCGGGACAGACCGCTTCCATATATTTT.

The chain joins TRBV20-1 to TRBJ2-5; TRBD1 aligns across 11 bases. This CDR3 is built from 13 residues. CDR1 is DFQATT and CDR2 is SNEGSKA in the germline V gene (reference sequence). V lost 6 bases, J lost 7 bases, and 7 bases stayed unmatched. The CDR3: CSAWTGGGWTQYF. Written as DNA, the CDR3 is TGCAGTGCGTGGACAGGGGGCGGTTGGACCCAGTACTTC.

This chain's CDR3 is CASSEDRAGNEKLFF. In DNA form, the CDR3 reads TGCGCCAGCAGTGAGGACAGGGCCGGAAATGAAAAACTGTTTTTT. This chain joins TRBV10-2 and TRBJ1-4, with 7 positions matching TRBD1. CDR1 and CDR2 (germline): WSHSY, SAAADI. The CDR3 extends over 15 amino acids. J gave up 5 bases and V 2 bases, and 5 bases lay outside the gene matches.

Written as DNA, the CDR3 is TGTGCCAGCAGCGTGAGCGAAAGCTACGAGCAGTACTTC. Its protein product is CASSVSESYEQYF. This sequence joins TRBV6-2 or TRBV6-3 and TRBJ2-7; D unresolved. From germline, CDR1 is MNHEY and CDR2 SVGEGT. The CDR3 length is 13 residues. V was shortened by 6 bases and J by 3 bases, with 12 bases between the two germline ends.

This sequence joins TRBV19 and TRBJ2-7, with D perhaps TRBD2 (5 bases). The CDR3 consists of 15 residues. Germline CDR1 reads LNHDA; CDR2 reads SQIVND (reference sequence). The V end lost 6 bases, the J end lost 5 bases, and 20 bases lay between the germline ends. This CDR3 is CASRSARASGHEQYF. The CDR3 DNA reads as TGTGCCAGTAGAAGCGCCCGGGCCAGCGGCCACGAGCAGTACTTC.

This clonotype was recorded many times. This chain connects TRBV28 to TRBJ1-1; unclear D gene. Germline loops: CDR1 MDHEN, CDR2 SYDVKM. V was cut by 10 bases and J by 6 bases, with 9 bases left in between. The CDR3 spans 10 residues. CDR3 residues: CATSPAEAFF. CDR3 in DNA: TGTGCCACAAGCCCCGCTGAAGCTTTCTTT.